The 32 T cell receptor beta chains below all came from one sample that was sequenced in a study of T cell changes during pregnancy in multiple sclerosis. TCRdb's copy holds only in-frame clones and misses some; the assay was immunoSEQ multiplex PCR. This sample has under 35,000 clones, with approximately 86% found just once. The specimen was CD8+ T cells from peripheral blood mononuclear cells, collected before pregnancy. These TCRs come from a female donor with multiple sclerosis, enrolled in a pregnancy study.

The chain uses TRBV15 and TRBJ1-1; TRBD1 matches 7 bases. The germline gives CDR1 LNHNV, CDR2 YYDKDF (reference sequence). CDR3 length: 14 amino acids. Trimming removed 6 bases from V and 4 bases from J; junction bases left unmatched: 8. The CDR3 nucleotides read TGTGCCACCAGACCAGACAGGGTTGGCACTGAAGCTTTCTTT. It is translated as CATRPDRVGTEAFF.

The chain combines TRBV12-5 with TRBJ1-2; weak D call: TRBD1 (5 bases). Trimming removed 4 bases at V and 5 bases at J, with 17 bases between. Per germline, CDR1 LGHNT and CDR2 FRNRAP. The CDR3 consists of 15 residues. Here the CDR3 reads CASGSAGKERYGYTF. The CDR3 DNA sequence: TGTGCTAGTGGTTCGGCAGGGAAGGAAAGGTATGGCTACACCTTC.

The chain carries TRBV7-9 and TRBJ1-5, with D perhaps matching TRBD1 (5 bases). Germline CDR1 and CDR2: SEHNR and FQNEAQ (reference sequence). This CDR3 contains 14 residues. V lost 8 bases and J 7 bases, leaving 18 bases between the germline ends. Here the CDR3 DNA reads TGTGCCAGCGCTGATGGGGGGTTGAGCCAGCCCCAGCATTTT. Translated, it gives CASADGGLSQPQHF.

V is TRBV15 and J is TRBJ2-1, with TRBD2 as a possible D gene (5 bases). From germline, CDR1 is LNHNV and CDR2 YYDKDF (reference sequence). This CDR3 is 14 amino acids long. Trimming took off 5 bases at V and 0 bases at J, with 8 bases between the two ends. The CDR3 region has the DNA TGTGCCACCAGCGGCACTAGCTCCTACAATGAGCAGTTCTTC. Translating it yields CATSGTSSYNEQFF.

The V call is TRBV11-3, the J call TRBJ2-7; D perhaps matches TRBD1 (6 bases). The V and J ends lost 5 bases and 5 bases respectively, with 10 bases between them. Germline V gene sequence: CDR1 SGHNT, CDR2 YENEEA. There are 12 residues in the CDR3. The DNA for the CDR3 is TGTGCCAGCAGCCGTGGACAGCACGAGCAGTACTTC. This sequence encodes CASSRGQHEQYF.

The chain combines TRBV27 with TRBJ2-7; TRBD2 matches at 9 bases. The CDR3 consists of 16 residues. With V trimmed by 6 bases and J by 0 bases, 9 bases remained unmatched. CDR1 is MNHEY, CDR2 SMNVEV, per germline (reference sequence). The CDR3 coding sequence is TGTGCCAGCAGACCTGGACTAGCGTTCAGCTCCTACGAGCAGTACTTC. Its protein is CASRPGLAFSSYEQYF.

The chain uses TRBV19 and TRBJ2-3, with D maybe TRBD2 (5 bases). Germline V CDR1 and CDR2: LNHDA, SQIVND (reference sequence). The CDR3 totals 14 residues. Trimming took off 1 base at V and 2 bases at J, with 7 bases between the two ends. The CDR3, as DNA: TGTGCCAGTAGTATAGGGGAGCCCACAGATACGCAGTATTTT. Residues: CASSIGEPTDTQYF.

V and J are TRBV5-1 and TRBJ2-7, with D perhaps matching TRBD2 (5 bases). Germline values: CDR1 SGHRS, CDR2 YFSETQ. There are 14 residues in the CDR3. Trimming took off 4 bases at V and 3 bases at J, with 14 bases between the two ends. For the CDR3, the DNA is TGCGCCAGCAGCCCGGACTCCTGGGGCTACGAGCAGTACTTC. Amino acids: CASSPDSWGYEQYF.

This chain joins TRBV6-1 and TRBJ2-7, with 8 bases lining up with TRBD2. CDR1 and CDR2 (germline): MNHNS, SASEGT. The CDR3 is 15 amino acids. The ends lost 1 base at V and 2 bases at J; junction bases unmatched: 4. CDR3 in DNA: TGTGCCAGCAGTGAAGGGGGAGCGGGAGCCTACGAGCAGTACTTC. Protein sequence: CASSEGGAGAYEQYF.

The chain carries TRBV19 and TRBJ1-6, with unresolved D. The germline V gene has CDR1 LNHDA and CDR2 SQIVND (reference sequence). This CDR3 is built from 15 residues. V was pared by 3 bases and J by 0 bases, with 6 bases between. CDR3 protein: CASSIGSSYNSPLHF. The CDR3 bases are TGTGCCAGTAGTATCGGGAGCTCCTATAATTCACCCCTCCACTTT.

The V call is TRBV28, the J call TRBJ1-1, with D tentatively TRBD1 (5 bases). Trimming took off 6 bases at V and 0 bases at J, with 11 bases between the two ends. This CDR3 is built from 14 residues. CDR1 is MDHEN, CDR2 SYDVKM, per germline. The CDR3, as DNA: TGTGCCAGCAGCACACACAGGATGAACACTGAAGCTTTCTTT. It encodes CASSTHRMNTEAFF.

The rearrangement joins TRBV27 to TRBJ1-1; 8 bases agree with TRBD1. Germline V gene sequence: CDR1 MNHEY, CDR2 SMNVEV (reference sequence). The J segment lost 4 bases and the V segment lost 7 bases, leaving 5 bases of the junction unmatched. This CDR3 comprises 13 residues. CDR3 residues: CASTDRGFTEAFF. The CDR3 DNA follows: TGTGCCAGCACCGACAGGGGTTTCACTGAAGCTTTCTTT.

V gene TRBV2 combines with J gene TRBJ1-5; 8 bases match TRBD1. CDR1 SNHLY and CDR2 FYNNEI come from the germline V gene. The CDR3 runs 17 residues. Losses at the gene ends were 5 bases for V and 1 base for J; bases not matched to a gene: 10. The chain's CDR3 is CASSTGQGTGSNQPQHF. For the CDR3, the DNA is TGTGCCAGCAGTACTGGACAGGGAACGGGCAGCAATCAGCCCCAGCATTTT.

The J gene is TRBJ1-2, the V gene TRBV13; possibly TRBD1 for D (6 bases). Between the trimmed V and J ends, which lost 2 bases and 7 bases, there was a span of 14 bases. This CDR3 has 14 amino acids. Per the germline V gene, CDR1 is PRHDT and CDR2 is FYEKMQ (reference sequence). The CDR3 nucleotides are TGTGCCAGCAGCTTACTGGCAGGGGAAGGTGGCTACACCTTC. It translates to CASSLLAGEGGYTF.

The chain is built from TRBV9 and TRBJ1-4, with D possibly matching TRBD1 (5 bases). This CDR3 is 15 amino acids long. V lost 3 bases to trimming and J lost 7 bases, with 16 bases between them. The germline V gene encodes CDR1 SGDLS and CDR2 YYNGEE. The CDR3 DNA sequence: TGTGCCAGCAGCGGGGGGGAGAGGGCAGTTGAAAAACTGTTTTTT. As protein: CASSGGERAVEKLFF.

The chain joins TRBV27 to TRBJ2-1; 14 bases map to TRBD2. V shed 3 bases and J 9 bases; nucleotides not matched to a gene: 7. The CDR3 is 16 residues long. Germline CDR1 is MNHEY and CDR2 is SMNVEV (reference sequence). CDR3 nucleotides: TGTGCCAGCAGTTTCATCGGGACTAGCGGGAGAGGTGAGCAGTTCTTC. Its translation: CASSFIGTSGRGEQFF.

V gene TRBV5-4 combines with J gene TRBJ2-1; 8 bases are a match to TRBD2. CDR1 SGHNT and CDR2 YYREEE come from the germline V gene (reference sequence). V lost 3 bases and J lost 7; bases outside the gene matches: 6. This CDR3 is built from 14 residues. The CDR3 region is CASSSRTSPNEQFF. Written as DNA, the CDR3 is TGTGCCAGCAGCTCTCGGACTAGCCCTAATGAGCAGTTCTTC.

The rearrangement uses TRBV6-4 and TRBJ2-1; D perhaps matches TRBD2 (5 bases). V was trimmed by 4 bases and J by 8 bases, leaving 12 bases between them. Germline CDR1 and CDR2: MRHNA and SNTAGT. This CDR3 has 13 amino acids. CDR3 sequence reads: CASSAGSVDEQFF. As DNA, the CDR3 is TGTGCCAGCAGTGCGGGGAGCGTGGATGAGCAGTTCTTC.

Here the CDR3 DNA reads TGTGCCAGTAGCGTCAGACAGGCAACTAATGAAAAACTGTTTTTT. Protein product: CASSVRQATNEKLFF. This chain joins TRBV19 and TRBJ1-4; maybe TRBD1 (6 bases). The V gene lost 6 bases and the J gene lost 0 bases, with 11 bases spanning the gap. The CDR3 is 15 amino acids. Germline assignment: CDR1 LNHDA and CDR2 SQIVND (reference sequence).

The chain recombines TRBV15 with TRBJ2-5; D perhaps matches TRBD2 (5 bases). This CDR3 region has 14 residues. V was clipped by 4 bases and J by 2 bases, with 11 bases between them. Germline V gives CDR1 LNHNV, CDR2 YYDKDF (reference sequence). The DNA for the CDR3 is TGTGCCACCAGCACGCGGGTTAAACAAGAGACCCAGTACTTC. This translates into CATSTRVKQETQYF.

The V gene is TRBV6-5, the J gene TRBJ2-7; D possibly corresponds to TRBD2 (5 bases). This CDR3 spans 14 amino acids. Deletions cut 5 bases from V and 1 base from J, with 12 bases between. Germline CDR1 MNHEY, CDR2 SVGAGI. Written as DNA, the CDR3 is TGTGCCAGCAGTCCCCCCGGGGTATCCTACGAGCAGTACTTC. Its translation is CASSPPGVSYEQYF.

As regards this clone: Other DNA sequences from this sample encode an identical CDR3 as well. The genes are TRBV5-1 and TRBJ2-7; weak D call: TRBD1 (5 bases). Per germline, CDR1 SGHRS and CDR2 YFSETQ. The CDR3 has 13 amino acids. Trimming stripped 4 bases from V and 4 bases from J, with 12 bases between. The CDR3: CASSPTESYEQYF. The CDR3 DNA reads TGCGCCAGCAGCCCGACAGAGAGTTACGAGCAGTACTTC.

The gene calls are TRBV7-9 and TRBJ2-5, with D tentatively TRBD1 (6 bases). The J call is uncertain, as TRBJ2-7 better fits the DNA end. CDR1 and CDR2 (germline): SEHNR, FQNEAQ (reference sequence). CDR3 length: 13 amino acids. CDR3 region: CAINRDNSYEQYF. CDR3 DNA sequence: TGTGCCATCAACCGGGACAACTCCTACGAGCAGTACTTC.

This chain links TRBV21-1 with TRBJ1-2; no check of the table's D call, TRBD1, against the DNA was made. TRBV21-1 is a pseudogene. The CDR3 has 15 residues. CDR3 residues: CASSDAGTGVLGYTF. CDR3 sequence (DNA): TGTGCCAGCAGCGATGCCGGGACAGGGGTACTTGGCTACACCTTC.

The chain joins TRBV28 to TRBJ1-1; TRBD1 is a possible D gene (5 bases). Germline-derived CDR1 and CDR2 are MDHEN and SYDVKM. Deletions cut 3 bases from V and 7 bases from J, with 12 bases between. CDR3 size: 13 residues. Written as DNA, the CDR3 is TGTGCCAGCAGTTTTGGGGCAGCCATTGAAGCTTTCTTT. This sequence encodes CASSFGAAIEAFF.

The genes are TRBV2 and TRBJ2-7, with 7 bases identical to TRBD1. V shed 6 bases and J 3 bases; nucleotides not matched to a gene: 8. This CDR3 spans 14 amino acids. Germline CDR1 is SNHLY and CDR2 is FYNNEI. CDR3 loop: CASSGGQDRYEQYF. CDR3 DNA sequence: TGTGCCAGCAGCGGCGGACAGGACCGCTACGAGCAGTACTTC. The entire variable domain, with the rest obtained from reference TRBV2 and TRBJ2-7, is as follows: EPEVTQTPSHQVTQMGQEVILRCVPISNHLYFYWYRQILGQKVEFLVSFYNNEISEKSEIFDDQFSVERPDGSNFTLKIRSTKLEDSAMYFCASSGGQDRYEQYFGPGTRLTVT.

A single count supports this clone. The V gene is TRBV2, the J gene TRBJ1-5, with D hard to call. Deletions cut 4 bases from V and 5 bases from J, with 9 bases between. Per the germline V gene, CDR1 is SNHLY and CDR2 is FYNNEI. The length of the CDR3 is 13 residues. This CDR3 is CASSAPADQPQHF. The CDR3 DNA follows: TGTGCCAGCAGTGCCCCGGCGGATCAGCCCCAGCATTTT.

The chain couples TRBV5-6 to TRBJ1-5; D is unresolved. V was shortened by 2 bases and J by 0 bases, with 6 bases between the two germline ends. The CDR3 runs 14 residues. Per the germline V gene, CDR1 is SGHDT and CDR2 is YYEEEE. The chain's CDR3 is CASSLQYSNQPQHF. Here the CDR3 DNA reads TGTGCCAGCAGCTTACAGTATAGCAATCAGCCCCAGCATTTT.

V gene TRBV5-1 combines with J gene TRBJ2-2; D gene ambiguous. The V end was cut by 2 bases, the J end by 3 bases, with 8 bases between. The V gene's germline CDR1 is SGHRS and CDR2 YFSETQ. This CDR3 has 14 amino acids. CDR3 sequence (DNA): TGCGCCAGCAGCTTCCCCCGGGACACCGGGGAGCTGTTTTTT. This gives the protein CASSFPRDTGELFF. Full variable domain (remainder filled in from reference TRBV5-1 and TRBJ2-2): KAGVTQTPRYLIKTRGQQVTLSCSPISGHRSVSWYQQTPGQGLQFLFEYFSETQRNKGNFPGRFSGRQFSNSRSEMNVSTLELGDSALYLCASSFPRDTGELFFGEGSRLTVL.

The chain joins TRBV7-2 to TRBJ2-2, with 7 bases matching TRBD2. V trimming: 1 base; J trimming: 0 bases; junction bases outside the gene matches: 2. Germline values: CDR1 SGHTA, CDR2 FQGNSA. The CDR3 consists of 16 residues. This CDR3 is CASSLVAGANTGELFF. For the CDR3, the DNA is TGTGCCAGCAGCTTAGTGGCGGGGGCGAACACCGGGGAGCTGTTTTTT.

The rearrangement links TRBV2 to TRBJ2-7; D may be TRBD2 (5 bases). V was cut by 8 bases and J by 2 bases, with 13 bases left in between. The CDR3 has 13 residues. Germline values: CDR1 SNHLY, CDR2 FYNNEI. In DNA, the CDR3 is TGTGCCAGCTCTCCAGCGGAGACCTACGAGCAGTACTTC. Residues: CASSPAETYEQYF. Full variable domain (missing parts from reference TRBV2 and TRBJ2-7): EPEVTQTPSHQVTQMGQEVILRCVPISNHLYFYWYRQILGQKVEFLVSFYNNEISEKSEIFDDQFSVERPDGSNFTLKIRSTKLEDSAMYFCASSPAETYEQYFGPGTRLTVT.

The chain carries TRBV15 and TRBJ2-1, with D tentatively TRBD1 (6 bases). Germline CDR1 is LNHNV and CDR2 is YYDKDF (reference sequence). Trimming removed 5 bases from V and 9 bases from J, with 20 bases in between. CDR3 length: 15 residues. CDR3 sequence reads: CATSGGERSFSEQFF. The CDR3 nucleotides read TGTGCCACCAGCGGGGGCGAGAGGAGTTTTAGTGAGCAGTTCTTC. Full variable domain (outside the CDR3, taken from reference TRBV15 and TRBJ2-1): DAMVIQNPRYQVTQFGKPVTLSCSQTLNHNVMYWYQQKSSQAPKLLFHYYDKDFNNEADTPDNFQSRRPNTSFCFLDIRSPGLGDTAMYLCATSGGERSFSEQFFGPGTRLTVL.